The rows below give T cell receptor beta chains drawn from one sample of a study of T-cell reconstitution after alpha-beta-depleted transplantation in children. Using its own MiXCR run on the PCR reads, TCRdb lists one record per CDR3 protein. The table includes around 600,000 distinct CDR3 sequences, 20% to 25% detected once. This sample comprised PBMCs, mostly from graft donor cells, obtained 360 days after TCRalphabeta/CD19-depleted stem cell transplant. The receptors were gathered from a boy in the first two years of life who had a stem cell transplant for acute myeloid leukemia, so the T cells may come from the graft donor. The CDR3 runs from the conserved cysteine through the conserved F or W. The order of the fields is V gene, D gene, J gene, clone size, CDR3 protein, CDR3 DNA. D genes are given only for firm matches. Not all rows give a size; the values are once, few, many and, for expanded clones, a class.

TRBV29-1,.,TRBJ1-2,few,CSADSSYGYTF,TGCAGCGCCGACAGTTCCTATGGCTACACCTTC
TRBV9,TRBD1,TRBJ2-3,.,CASSVGDSFTDTQYF,TGTGCCAGCAGCGTAGGGGACAGTTTCACAGATACGCAGTATTTT
TRBV4-3,.,TRBJ2-7,few,CASSQLGQLTYEQYF,TGCGCCAGCAGCCAACTGGGGCAGCTAACCTACGAGCAGTACTTC
TRBV20-1,.,TRBJ2-5,few,CSARGQSRPRGETQYF,TGCAGTGCTAGAGGACAATCAAGGCCTCGGGGGGAGACCCAGTACTTC
TRBV6-1,TRBD2,TRBJ2-1,.,CASEGGGSYNEQFF,TGTGCCAGCGAGGGCGGGGGCTCCTACAATGAGCAGTTCTTC
TRBV5-5,.,TRBJ2-3,.,CASSLFPADSPLADTQYF,TGTGCCAGCAGCTTGTTCCCGGCAGATTCCCCCCTGGCAGATACGCAGTATTTT
TRBV20-1,TRBD2,TRBJ2-2,many,CSARGVERGALNTGELFF,TGCAGTGCTAGAGGGGTCGAGCGGGGGGCACTGAACACCGGGGAGCTGTTTTTT
TRBV24-1,TRBD2,TRBJ2-1,many,CATSQGGGDEQFF,TGTGCCACCAGTCAGGGTGGGGGGGATGAGCAGTTCTTC
TRBV20-1,.,TRBJ1-1,few,CSAPASTEAFF,TGCAGTGCACCGGCCAGCACTGAAGCTTTCTTT
TRBV4-2,.,TRBJ2-3,.,CASSQDLDRGVTDTQYF,TGTGCCAGCAGCCAAGATCTCGACCGGGGTGTAACAGATACGCAGTATTTT
TRBV24-1,.,TRBJ2-3,many,CATSDPAWSDTQYF,TGTGCCACCAGTGACCCCGCGTGGTCAGATACGCAGTATTTT
TRBV29-1,TRBD1,TRBJ2-5,.,CSATGGSRQETQYF,TGCAGCGCGACAGGGGGCTCGAGGCAAGAGACCCAGTACTTC
TRBV7-9,.,TRBJ2-3,.,CASSIKRLVSRRYTQYF,TGTGCCAGCAGCATAAAGCGACTAGTTTCTCGGCGGTACACGCAGTATTTT